The text below deals with one T cell receptor beta chain. The data belong to a study of blood T cell repertoires in COVID-19. The wider study: Material from acute and convalescent COVID-19 was sourced from the United States, Italy and Spain. T cells, B-cell-depleted T cells, or PBMCs provided the cDNA or gDNA that served as material.

Authors' analysis steps: How many nucleated cells were present was estimated from reference gene primer amplification. TCRdb's table, derived via immunoSEQ multiplex PCR, lists solely in-frame clones and lacks some. The D gene and trimming were derived from the DNA, and the V and J assignments and clone size from that table. Of 20,000 to 25,000 clones in the sample, about nine tenths were seen once. The V gene's germline CDR1 is SGHRS and CDR2 YFSETQ. The CDR3 is 17 amino acids. After removal of 3 bases from V and 7 bases from J, the junction contained 13 bases not matched to a gene. Sequenced: peripheral blood. The gene calls are TRBV5-1 and TRBJ2-1; 10 nucleotides agree with TRBD2. The origin of this receptor is a man between 65 and 85 years old in a cohort sampled during active COVID-19. The CDR3 sequence: CASSSSLAGVGINEQFF. In DNA form, the CDR3 reads TGCGCCAGCAGCTCCTCCCTAGCGGGAGTCGGTATTAATGAGCAGTTCTTC.